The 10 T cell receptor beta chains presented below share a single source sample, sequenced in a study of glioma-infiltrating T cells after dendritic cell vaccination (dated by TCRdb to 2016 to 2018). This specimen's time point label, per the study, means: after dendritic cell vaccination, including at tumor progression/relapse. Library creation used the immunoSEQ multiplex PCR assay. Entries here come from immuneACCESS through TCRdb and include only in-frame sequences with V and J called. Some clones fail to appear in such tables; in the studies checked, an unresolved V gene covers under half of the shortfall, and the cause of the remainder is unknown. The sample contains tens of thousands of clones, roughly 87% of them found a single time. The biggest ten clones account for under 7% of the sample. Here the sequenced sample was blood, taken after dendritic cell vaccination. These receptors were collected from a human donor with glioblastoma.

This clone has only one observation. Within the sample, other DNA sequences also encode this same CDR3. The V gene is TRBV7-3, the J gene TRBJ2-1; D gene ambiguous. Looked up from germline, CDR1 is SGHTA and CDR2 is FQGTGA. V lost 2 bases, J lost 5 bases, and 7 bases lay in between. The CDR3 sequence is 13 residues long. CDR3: CASSLSVDNEQFF. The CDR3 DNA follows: TGTGCCAGCAGCTTATCGGTGGACAATGAGCAGTTCTTC.

CDR3 region: CASRGTGAHYGYTF. CDR3 bases: TGTGCCAGCAGGGGGACAGGGGCCCACTATGGCTACACCTTC. This chain connects TRBV2 to TRBJ1-2; 10 bases map to TRBD1. V was pared by 6 bases and J by 3 bases, with 4 bases of the junction left unmatched. The CDR3 is 14 residues long. The germline V gene encodes CDR1 SNHLY and CDR2 FYNNEI.

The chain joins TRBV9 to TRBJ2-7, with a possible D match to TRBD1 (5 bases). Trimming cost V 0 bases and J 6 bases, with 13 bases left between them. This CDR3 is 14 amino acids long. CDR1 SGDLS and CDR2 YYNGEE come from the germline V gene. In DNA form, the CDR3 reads TGTGCCAGCAGCGTAGAAGGGGCATCTTTCGAGCAGTACTTC. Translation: CASSVEGASFEQYF.

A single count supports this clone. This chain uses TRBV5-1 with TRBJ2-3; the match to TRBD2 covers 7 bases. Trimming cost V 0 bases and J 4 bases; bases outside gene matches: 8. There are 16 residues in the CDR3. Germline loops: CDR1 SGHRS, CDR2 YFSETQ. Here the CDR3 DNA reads TGCGCCAGCAGCTTGGGCCGCGGGGGACGCTCAGATACGCAGTATTTT. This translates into CASSLGRGGRSDTQYF.

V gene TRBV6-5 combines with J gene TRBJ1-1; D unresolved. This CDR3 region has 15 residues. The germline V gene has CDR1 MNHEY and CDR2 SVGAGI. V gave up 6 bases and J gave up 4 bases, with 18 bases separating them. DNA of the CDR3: TGTGCCAGCAGAACGCCTACCCAGGCGCGCACTGAAGCTTTCTTT. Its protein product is CASRTPTQARTEAFF.

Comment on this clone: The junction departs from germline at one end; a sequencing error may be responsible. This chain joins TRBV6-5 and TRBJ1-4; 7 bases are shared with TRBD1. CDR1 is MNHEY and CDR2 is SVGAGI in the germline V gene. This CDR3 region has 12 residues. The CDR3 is CASSYIGGHMVF. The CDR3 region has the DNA TGTGCCAGCAGTTACATAGGGGGCCATATGGTTTTT.

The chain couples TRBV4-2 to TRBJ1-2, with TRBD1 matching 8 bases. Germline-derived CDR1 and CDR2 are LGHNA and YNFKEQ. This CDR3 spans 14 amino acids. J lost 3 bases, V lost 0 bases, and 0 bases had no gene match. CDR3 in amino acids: CASSQETGDYGYTF. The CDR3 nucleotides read TGTGCCAGCAGCCAAGAGACAGGGGACTATGGCTACACCTTC.

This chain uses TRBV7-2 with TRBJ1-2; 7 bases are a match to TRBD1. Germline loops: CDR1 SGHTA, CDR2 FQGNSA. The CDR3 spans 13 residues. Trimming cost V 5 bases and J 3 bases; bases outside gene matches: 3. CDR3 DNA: TGTGCCAGCAGCCCGCAGGGGGACTATGGCTACACCTTC. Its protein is CASSPQGDYGYTF.

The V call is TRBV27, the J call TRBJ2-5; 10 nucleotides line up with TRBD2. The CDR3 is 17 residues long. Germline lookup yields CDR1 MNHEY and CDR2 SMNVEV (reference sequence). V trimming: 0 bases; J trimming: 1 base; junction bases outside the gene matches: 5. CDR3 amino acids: CASSLSYSGGAQETQYF. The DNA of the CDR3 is TGTGCCAGCAGTTTATCGTACAGCGGGGGGGCCCAAGAGACCCAGTACTTC.

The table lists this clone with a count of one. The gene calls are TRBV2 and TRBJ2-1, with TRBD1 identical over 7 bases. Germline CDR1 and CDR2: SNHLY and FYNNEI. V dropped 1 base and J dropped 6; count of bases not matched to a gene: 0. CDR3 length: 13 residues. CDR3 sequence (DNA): TGTGCCAGCAGTGAAGGACAGGGCAATGAGCAGTTCTTC. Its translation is CASSEGQGNEQFF.